The clone carrying this TCR beta chain came up a few times. TCRdb ran MiXCR on the RT-PCR reads and lists one entry per CDR3 protein. This sample has about 700,000 distinct CDR3 sequences, with 12% to 15% found just once. Germline V gene data show CDR1 as KGHDR and CDR2 as SFDVKD. The V and J ends lost 4 bases and 2 bases, in that order; junction bases with no gene match: 6. This CDR3 has 16 residues. The sample was memory CD4+ T cells from blood. This sequence was found in a female donor in good health, serving as a healthy control. The gene calls are TRBV24-1 and TRBJ2-1; 8 bases match TRBD2. CDR3 DNA: TGTGCCACCAGTGACCCTATAGCGGGGACCTACAATGAGCAGTTCTTC. This sequence encodes CATSDPIAGTYNEQFF.